These 18 T cell receptor beta chains came from one sample sequenced in a study of control samples from healthy donors and cancer patients. Sequencing used immunoSEQ multiplex PCR; TCRdb keeps in-frame clones, though not all of them. The sample includes almost 95,000 clones, 90% of them seen just once. The sequenced sample was blood. The receptor source for this set is a woman younger than 30 in good health.

Comment on this clone: Mismatch with germline at one junction end may stem from a read error. The rearrangement joins TRBV12-3 or TRBV12-4 to TRBJ1-1; D gene ambiguous. This CDR3 spans 11 amino acids. The chain's CDR3 is CASRANAEAFF. The CDR3 DNA is TGTGCCTCCAGAGCGAACGCTGAAGCTTTCTTT.

This chain connects TRBV10-1 to TRBJ1-2; no clear D gene. Germline CDR1 and CDR2: WNHNN and SYGVQD (reference sequence). This CDR3 contains 13 residues. Trimming shortened V by 3 bases and J by 1 base, and 6 bases separated the two germline ends. CDR3 in DNA: TGCGCCAGCAGTGATCGGGTTAACTATGGCTACACCTTC. It yields the protein CASSDRVNYGYTF.

This clone came up once. The chain recombines TRBV10-3 with TRBJ1-1; D is unresolved. The CDR3 runs 12 residues. V shed 5 bases and J shed 1 base, with 5 bases lying between them. Germline CDR1 reads ENHRY; CDR2 reads SYGVKD. CDR3 region: CAISPKNTEAFF. CDR3 coding DNA: TGTGCCATCAGTCCCAAGAACACTGAAGCTTTCTTT.

The chain couples TRBV2 to TRBJ1-6, with D unresolved. The germline V and J ends were trimmed by 3 bases and 0 bases, with 12 bases remaining between them. Germline V lookup: CDR1 SNHLY, CDR2 FYNNEI. The CDR3 spans 17 residues. CDR3 in DNA: TGTGCCAGCAGTGATAATTGGGAAAGCTCCTATAATTCACCCCTCCACTTT. This translates into CASSDNWESSYNSPLHF.

The rearrangement joins TRBV4-1 to TRBJ2-3; 8 nucleotides match TRBD2. The CDR3 sequence is 16 residues long. Germline CDR1 reads MGHRA; CDR2 reads YSYEKL. The trim removed 1 base at V and 1 base at J, leaving 4 bases unmatched. This CDR3 reads CASSQVAGGGTDTQYF. The DNA of the CDR3 is TGCGCCAGCAGCCAAGTGGCCGGGGGGGGCACAGATACGCAGTATTTT.

This chain links TRBV5-1 with TRBJ1-2, with unresolved D. This CDR3 region has 15 residues. CDR1 SGHRS and CDR2 YFSETQ come from the germline V gene. The V end was cut by 0 bases, the J end by 8 bases, with 17 bases between. CDR3 sequence (DNA): TGCGCCAGCAGCTTGGAGCAAGCCAGAACGGACGGCTACACCTTC. It yields the protein CASSLEQARTDGYTF.

The chain has TRBV7-8 and TRBJ1-4; D not resolved. Germline CDR1 reads SGHVS; CDR2 reads FQNEAQ. This CDR3 is 16 amino acids long. Trimming cost V 5 bases and J 0 bases, with 13 bases left between them. This chain's CDR3 is CASSPPSPATNEKLFF. The CDR3 DNA reads as TGTGCCAGCAGCCCCCCCTCCCCAGCAACTAATGAAAAACTGTTTTTT.

This clone was picked up a small number of times. This chain joins TRBV5-6 and TRBJ1-2; TRBD1 matches at 9 bases. Looked up from germline, CDR1 is SGHDT and CDR2 is YYEEEE. The CDR3 is 14 amino acids. V lost 3 bases and J lost 2; bases outside the gene matches: 2. The CDR3 sequence is CASSSDRGNYGYTF. Written as DNA, the CDR3 is TGTGCCAGCAGCTCGGACAGGGGCAACTATGGCTACACCTTC. The entire variable domain, with the rest obtained from reference TRBV5-6 and TRBJ1-2, is as follows: DAGVTQSPTHLIKTRGQQVTLRCSPKSGHDTVSWYQQALGQGPQFIFQYYEEEERQRGNFPDRFSGHQFPNYSSELNVNALLLGDSALYLCASSSDRGNYGYTFGSGTRLTVV.

The table lists this clone with a few counts. CDR3 amino acids: CASSGTITGELFF. The CDR3 region has the DNA TGTGCCAGCAGTGGGACGATTACCGGGGAGCTGTTTTTT. The V and J genes are TRBV2 and TRBJ2-2, with D hard to call. Germline CDR1 is SNHLY and CDR2 is FYNNEI. The germline V and J ends were trimmed by 4 bases and 5 bases, with 8 bases remaining between them. This CDR3 contains 13 residues.

This chain joins TRBV10-3 and TRBJ2-1, with 11 bases lining up with TRBD2. Germline assignment: CDR1 ENHRY and CDR2 SYGVKD. CDR3 length: 16 amino acids. With 2 bases clipped from V and 9 bases from J, the junction kept 9 bases outside the gene matches. CDR3 protein: CAISEELAGGLGEQFF. The DNA for the CDR3 is TGTGCCATCAGTGAGGAGTTAGCGGGGGGGCTGGGTGAGCAGTTCTTC.

This sequence joins TRBV9 and TRBJ1-3; TRBD1 is a possible D gene (6 bases). Germline CDR1 reads SGDLS; CDR2 reads YYNGEE. V lost 3 bases, J lost 0 bases, and 10 bases lay in between. The CDR3 is 15 amino acids. The CDR3 region has the DNA TGTGCCAGCAGCGCGCCAGGGGACTCTGGAAACACCATATATTTT. It specifies CASSAPGDSGNTIYF.

The V gene is TRBV28, the J gene TRBJ1-3; TRBD1 aligns across 10 bases. Germline CDR1 reads MDHEN; CDR2 reads SYDVKM. Unmatched junction bases numbered 4, after V lost 8 bases and J lost 3 bases. This CDR3 has 14 residues. CDR3 sequence: CASSGQGNGNTIYF. The DNA for the CDR3 is TGTGCCAGCTCGGGACAGGGGAATGGAAACACCATATATTTT.

The rearrangement joins TRBV5-1 to TRBJ2-7; D gene ambiguous. Trimming removed 1 base at V and 0 bases at J, with 8 bases between. The CDR3 runs 14 residues. CDR1 and CDR2 from the germline V gene are SGHRS and YFSETQ. CDR3 protein: CASSLSAGSYEQYF. For the CDR3, the DNA is TGCGCCAGCAGCTTGTCGGCAGGCTCCTACGAGCAGTACTTC.

This rearrangement joins TRBV5-1 to TRBJ2-3; possible D gene TRBD2, 5 bases. Germline-derived CDR1 and CDR2 are SGHRS and YFSETQ. The length of the CDR3 is 15 residues. Trimming shortened V by 0 bases and J by 0 bases, and 8 bases separated the two germline ends. CDR3 sequence (DNA): TGCGCCAGCAGCTTGGGACTAACGAGCACAGATACGCAGTATTTT. Translated, it gives CASSLGLTSTDTQYF.

This chain connects TRBV18 to TRBJ2-7; 8 bases fit TRBD1. V trimming: 1 base; J trimming: 6 bases; junction bases outside the gene matches: 5. CDR1 and CDR2 (germline): KGHSH, LQKENI. The CDR3 consists of 14 residues. The CDR3 here is CASSPLQGVGEQYF. CDR3 bases: TGTGCCAGCTCACCACTACAGGGGGTGGGCGAGCAGTACTTC.

The V and J genes are TRBV6-6 and TRBJ1-1, with 7 bases lining up with TRBD1. J gave up 0 bases and V 0 bases, and 1 base lay outside the gene matches. Germline values: CDR1 MNHNY, CDR2 SVGAGI (reference sequence). The CDR3 length is 15 residues. The CDR3 DNA reads as TGTGCCAGCAGTTACTCCGGACAGGTGAACACTGAAGCTTTCTTT. Translating it yields CASSYSGQVNTEAFF.

This clone showed up just a few times. Sequence at one end of the junction differs from germline and may be a read error. V is TRBV5-4 and J is TRBJ1-6; no reliable D call. The length of the CDR3 is 13 residues. From germline, CDR1 is SGHNT and CDR2 YYREEE (reference sequence). CDR3 nucleotide sequence: TGTGCCAGCAGATTGGATTATAATTCACCCCTCCACTTT. This encodes CASRLDYNSPLHF.

This clone has just one count. The chain is built from TRBV19 and TRBJ1-5; D unresolved. The germline V gene encodes CDR1 LNHDA and CDR2 SQIVND (reference sequence). CDR3 length: 13 amino acids. V was pared by 4 bases and J by 7 bases, with 11 bases between. CDR3 bases: TGTGCCAGTAGTAACGGCGTGGCCCAGCCCCAGCATTTT. It translates to CASSNGVAQPQHF.